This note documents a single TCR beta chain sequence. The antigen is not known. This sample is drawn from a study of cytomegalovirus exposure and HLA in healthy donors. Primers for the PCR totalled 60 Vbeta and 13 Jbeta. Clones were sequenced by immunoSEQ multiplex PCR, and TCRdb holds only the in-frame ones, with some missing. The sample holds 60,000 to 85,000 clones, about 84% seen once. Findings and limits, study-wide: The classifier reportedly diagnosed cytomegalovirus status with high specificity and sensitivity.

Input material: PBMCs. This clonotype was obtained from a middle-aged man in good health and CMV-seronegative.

DNA for the CDR3: TGTGCCAGCAGCGTGGCGGGGGGCTGGGAGACCCAGTACTTC. This sequence encodes CASSVAGGWETQYF. J is TRBJ2-5 and V is TRBV9; TRBD2 aligns across 8 bases. CDR3 length: 14 residues. The germline V gene encodes CDR1 SGDLS and CDR2 YYNGEE. The ends lost 2 bases at V and 5 bases at J; junction bases unmatched: 5.